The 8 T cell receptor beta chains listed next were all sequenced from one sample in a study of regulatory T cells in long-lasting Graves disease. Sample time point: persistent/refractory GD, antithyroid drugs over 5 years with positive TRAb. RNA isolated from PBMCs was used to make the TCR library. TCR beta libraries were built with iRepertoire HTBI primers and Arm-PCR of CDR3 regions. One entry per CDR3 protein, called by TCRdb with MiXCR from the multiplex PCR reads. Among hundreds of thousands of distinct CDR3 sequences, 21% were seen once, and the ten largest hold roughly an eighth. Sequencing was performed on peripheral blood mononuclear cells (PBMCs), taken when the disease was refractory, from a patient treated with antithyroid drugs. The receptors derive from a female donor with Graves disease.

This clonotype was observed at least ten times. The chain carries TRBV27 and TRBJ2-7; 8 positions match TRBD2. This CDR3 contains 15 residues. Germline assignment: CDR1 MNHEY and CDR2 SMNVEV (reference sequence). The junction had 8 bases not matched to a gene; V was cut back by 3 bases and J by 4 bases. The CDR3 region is CASSLGLGTPYEQYF. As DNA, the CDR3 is TGTGCCAGCAGTTTGGGACTAGGGACGCCGTACGAGCAGTACTTC.

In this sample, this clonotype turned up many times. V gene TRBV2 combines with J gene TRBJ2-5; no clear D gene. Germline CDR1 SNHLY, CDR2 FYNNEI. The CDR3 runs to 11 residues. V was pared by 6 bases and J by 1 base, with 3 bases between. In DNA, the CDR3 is TGTGCCAGCAGATTCCAAGAGACCCAGTACTTC. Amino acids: CASRFQETQYF.

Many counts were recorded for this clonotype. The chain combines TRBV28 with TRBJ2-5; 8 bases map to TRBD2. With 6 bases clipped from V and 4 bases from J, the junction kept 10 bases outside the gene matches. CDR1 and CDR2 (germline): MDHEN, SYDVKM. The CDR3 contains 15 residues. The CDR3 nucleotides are TGTGCCAGCAGCGTAGGTCGGGGGGGAGCAGAGACCCAGTACTTC. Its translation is CASSVGRGGAETQYF.

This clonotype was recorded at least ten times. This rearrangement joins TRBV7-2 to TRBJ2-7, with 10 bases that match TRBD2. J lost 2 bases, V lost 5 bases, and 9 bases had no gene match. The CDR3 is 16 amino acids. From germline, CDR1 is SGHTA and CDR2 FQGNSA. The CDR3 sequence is CASSSPGTSVTYEQYF. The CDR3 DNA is TGTGCCAGCAGCAGTCCCGGGACTAGCGTAACCTACGAGCAGTACTTC.

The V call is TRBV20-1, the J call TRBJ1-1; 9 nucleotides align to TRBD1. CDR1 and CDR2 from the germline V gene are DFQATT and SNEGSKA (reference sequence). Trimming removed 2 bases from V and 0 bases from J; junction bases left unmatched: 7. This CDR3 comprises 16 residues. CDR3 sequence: CSARPWTGAMNTEAFF. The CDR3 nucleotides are TGCAGTGCTAGACCCTGGACAGGGGCCATGAACACTGAAGCTTTCTTT.

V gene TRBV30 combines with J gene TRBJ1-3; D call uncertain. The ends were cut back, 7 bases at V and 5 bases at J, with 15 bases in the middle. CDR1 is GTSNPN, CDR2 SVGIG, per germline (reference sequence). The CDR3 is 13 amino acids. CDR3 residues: CASFMARRNTIYF. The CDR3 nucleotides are TGTGCCTCGTTTATGGCCAGGAGAAACACCATATATTTT.

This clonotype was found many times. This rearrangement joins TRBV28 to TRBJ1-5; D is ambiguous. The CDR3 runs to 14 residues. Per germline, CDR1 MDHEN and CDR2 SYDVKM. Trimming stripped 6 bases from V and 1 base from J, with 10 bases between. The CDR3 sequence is CASRGGVSNQPQHF. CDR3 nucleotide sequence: TGTGCCAGCAGGGGTGGGGTGAGCAATCAGCCCCAGCATTTT.

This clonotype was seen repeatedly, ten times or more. CDR3 amino acids: CASSPRLAGGHEQYF. The CDR3 coding sequence is TGTGCCAGCAGCCCTCGACTAGCGGGAGGTCACGAGCAGTACTTC. The chain carries TRBV28 and TRBJ2-7, with 13 bases identical to TRBD2. Germline V lookup: CDR1 MDHEN, CDR2 SYDVKM. After removal of 6 bases from V and 5 bases from J, the junction contained 7 bases not matched to a gene. The CDR3 has 15 amino acids.